This TCR beta chain was sequenced in a study of blood T cells in healthy people across ages. About the research overall: Template-switching capture recovered about one barcoded beta molecule per two T cells.

In regard to this clonotype: Its antigen is not known.

Whole-study results and caveats: Older individuals had lower TCR beta diversity per million T cells (the decline was roughly linear). Both higher diversity and more naive CD4+ cells marked long-lived donors when set against aged donors.

Primers used in a second PCR of roughly 6 to 11 cycles were a sample-barcoded 5' primer and a J-beta primer mix. MiXCR was run by TCRdb on the 5' RACE reads, yielding one entry per CDR3 protein. The sample holds 1.5 million to 2 million distinct CDR3 sequences, over 25% seen once. The junction had 13 bases not matched to a gene; V was cut back by 6 bases and J by 3 bases. The CDR3 extends over 16 amino acids. Per the germline V gene, CDR1 is LNHDA and CDR2 is SQIVND (reference sequence). This TCR was sampled from a woman aged 25 to 39 in good health. The chain couples TRBV19 to TRBJ2-7; 8 bases fit TRBD1. The sequenced sample consisted of blood. CDR3 residues: CASSHSPGTGNYEQYF. In nucleotides, the CDR3 is TGTGCCAGTAGCCACTCCCCCGGGACAGGAAACTACGAGCAGTACTTC.